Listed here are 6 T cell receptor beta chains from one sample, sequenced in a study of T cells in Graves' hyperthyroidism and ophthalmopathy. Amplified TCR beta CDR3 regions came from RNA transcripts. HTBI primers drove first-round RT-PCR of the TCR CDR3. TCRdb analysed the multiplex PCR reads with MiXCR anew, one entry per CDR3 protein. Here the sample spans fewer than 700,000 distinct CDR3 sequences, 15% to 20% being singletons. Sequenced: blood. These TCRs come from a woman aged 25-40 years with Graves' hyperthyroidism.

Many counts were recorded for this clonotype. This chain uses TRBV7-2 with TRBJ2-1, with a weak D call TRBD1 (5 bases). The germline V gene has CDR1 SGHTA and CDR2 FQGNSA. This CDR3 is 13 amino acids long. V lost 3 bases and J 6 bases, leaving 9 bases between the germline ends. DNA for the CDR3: TGTGCCAGCAGCTTCCAGGGCGCCAATGAGCAGTTCTTC. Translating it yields CASSFQGANEQFF.

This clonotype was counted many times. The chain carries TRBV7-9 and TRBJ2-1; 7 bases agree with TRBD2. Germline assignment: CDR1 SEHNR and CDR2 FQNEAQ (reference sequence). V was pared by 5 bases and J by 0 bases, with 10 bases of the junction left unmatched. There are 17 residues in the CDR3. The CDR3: CASSPLLREGSYNEQFF. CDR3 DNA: TGTGCCAGCAGCCCCCTACTGAGGGAGGGCTCCTACAATGAGCAGTTCTTC.

The CDR3 DNA follows: TGTGCCAGCAGAGGGACAGGGAATGGGGCCGGAAACACCATATATTTT. The encoded protein is CASRGTGNGAGNTIYF. The V gene is TRBV2, the J gene TRBJ1-3, with 9 bases identical to TRBD1. The V gene's germline CDR1 is SNHLY and CDR2 FYNNEI. V gave up 6 bases and J gave up 4 bases; unmatched junction bases: 10. The CDR3 extends over 16 amino acids.

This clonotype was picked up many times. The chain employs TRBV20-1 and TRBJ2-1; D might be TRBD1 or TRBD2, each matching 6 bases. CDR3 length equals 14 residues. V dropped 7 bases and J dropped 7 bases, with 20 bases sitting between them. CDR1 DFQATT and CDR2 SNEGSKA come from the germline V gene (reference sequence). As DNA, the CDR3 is TGCAGTGGAGTGGACAGTCGGGCGGGGAATGAGCAGTTCTTC. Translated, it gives CSGVDSRAGNEQFF.

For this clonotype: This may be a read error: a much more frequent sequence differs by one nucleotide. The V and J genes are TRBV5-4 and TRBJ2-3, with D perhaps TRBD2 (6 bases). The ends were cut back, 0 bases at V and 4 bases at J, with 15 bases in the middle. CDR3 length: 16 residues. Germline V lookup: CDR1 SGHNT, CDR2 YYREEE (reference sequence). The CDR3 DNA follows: TGTGCCAGCAGCTTGGTTGCGGGATGTGTAGCAGATACGCAGTATTTT. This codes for CASSLVAGCVADTQYF.

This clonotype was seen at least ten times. CDR3 sequence: CASSPALGLVYEQYF. CDR3 DNA sequence: TGTGCCAGCAGCCCCGCCTTAGGACTAGTCTACGAGCAGTACTTC. V gene TRBV7-8 combines with J gene TRBJ2-7; TRBD2 matches at 7 bases. Germline trimming cut 5 bases from V and 3 bases from J; bases unmatched to any gene: 10. The CDR3 runs to 15 residues. CDR1 and CDR2 (germline): SGHVS, FQNEAQ.